The clone carrying this T cell receptor (beta chain) was detected only once. The antigen remains unidentified. The V gene's germline CDR1 is SGHNT and CDR2 YENEEA. The CDR3 totals 11 residues. V shed 2 bases and J shed 4 bases, with 2 bases lying between them. This sample was taken from a study of T cell responses to AZD1222 COVID-19 vaccine. Whole-study context: Pooled samples include second doses given at about 4 or 12 weeks.

Overall study results and limits: Increased Spike-specific TCR breadth and depth were observed after two AZD1222 doses. Among those given AZD1222, only five to seven were seropositive at baseline. There were mostly white British donors and more females than males, and clonal diversity was possibly underestimated.

Clones were read by immunoSEQ multiplex PCR, and TCRdb kept only the in-frame ones, dropping some. The sample carries approximately 90,000 clones, roughly 85% recorded once. V is TRBV11-3 and J is TRBJ2-5; D is uncertain. The clonotype comes from an adult in good health. The source material was peripheral blood, sampled on day 0 of AZD1222 vaccination. The CDR3 DNA is TGTGCCAGCAGCTTACGAGAGACCCAGTACTTC. As protein: CASSLRETQYF.